Below, 4 T cell receptor beta chains from the same sample are listed, as sequenced in a study of shared T cell receptors in the human thymus. Produced via immunoSEQ multiplex PCR; TCRdb's table is partial and in-frame only. The sample includes some 700,000 clones, 75% to 90% of them seen just once. The data also belong to a second study, concerning human thymus T cells.

The specimen was thymocytes. The receptors originated from a girl less than two years old with a congenital heart defect.

V and J are TRBV5-8 and TRBJ2-3; 8 positions agree with TRBD2. J gave up 6 bases and V 1 base, and 16 bases lay outside the gene matches. The CDR3 is 18 residues long. Germline-derived CDR1 and CDR2 are SGHTS and YDEGEE. CDR3 residues: CASSLPINRGGLMDTQYF. DNA for the CDR3: TGTGCCAGCAGCTTGCCGATAAATCGGGGGGGCCTAATGGATACGCAGTATTTT.

The J gene is TRBJ1-1, the V gene TRBV11-2; TRBD1 agrees at 7 bases. The CDR3 spans 18 residues. The V segment lost 4 bases and the J segment 5 bases; nucleotides outside the gene matches: 19. CDR1 and CDR2 (germline): SGHAT, FQNNGV. The CDR3 sequence is CASSSGDRDSSRETEAFF. Written as DNA, the CDR3 is TGTGCCAGCAGCTCCGGGGACCGGGACAGCTCGAGGGAGACTGAAGCTTTCTTT.

V is TRBV13 and J is TRBJ2-2, with 7 bases fitting TRBD1. The junction had 9 bases not matched to a gene; V was cut back by 1 base and J by 7 bases. This CDR3 is 16 amino acids long. The germline gives CDR1 PRHDT, CDR2 FYEKMQ (reference sequence). CDR3 DNA: TGTGCCAGCAGCTTAGTAGGGCAGACAGGGATCGGGGAGCTGTTTTTT. Amino acids: CASSLVGQTGIGELFF.

The chain joins TRBV29-1 to TRBJ2-7; possible D gene TRBD1, 6 bases. Trimming stripped 3 bases from V and 0 bases from J, with 9 bases between. The CDR3 covers 13 residues. CDR1 and CDR2 (germline): SQVTM, ANQGSEA. The CDR3 sequence: CSVDTGSSYEQYF. The CDR3 nucleotides read TGCAGCGTTGACACAGGGAGCTCCTACGAGCAGTACTTC.